One and the same sample provided the 18 T cell receptor beta chains below, sequenced in a study of post-analysis software for immune sequencing data. Findings and limits, study-wide: Five or six TRBV segments, TRBV5-6, TRBV5-1 and TRBV20-1 among them, were found more frequent in patients than controls.

The TCR beta cDNA libraries carried unique molecular identifiers. TCRdb called the PCR reads again in MiXCR, with one record for every CDR3 protein. The sample yields 350,000 to 450,000 distinct CDR3 sequences, roughly 30% seen once. These receptors are not linked to any known antigen. Sequenced material: blood. Receptor source: a girl aged 10-17 years with multiple sclerosis.

This clonotype has only a few counts. The chain has TRBV24-1 and TRBJ2-7, with a weak D call TRBD1 (5 bases). Trimming shortened V by 1 base and J by 3 bases, and 6 bases separated the two germline ends. Germline values: CDR1 KGHDR, CDR2 SFDVKD. The CDR3 has 13 amino acids. CDR3 region: CATSDFDSYEQYF. CDR3 coding DNA: TGTGCCACCAGTGATTTTGACAGCTACGAGCAGTACTTC.

J is TRBJ2-7 and V is TRBV20-1; 13 positions agree with TRBD2. This CDR3 is 17 amino acids long. Germline V gene data show CDR1 as DFQATT and CDR2 as SNEGSKA (reference sequence). Trimming at V came to 3 bases and at J to 4 bases, leaving 12 bases not matched to a gene. The CDR3 nucleotides are TGCAGTGCTAGTACGTGGGGGGGGACTAGCGGGGAGTACGAGCAGTACTTC. Translation gives CSASTWGGTSGEYEQYF.

This clonotype was counted only a few times. The CDR3, as DNA: TGTGCCAGCAGTTACCTTCGGGCAGGGTGGAACGAGCAGTACTTC. Amino acid sequence: CASSYLRAGWNEQYF. The chain carries TRBV6-5 and TRBJ2-7, with a tentative D call TRBD1 (5 bases). The length of the CDR3 is 15 residues. Germline V gene lookup returns CDR1 MNHEY and CDR2 SVGAGI. Trimming pared 2 bases from V and 5 bases from J, leaving 16 bases between.

The V call is TRBV6-6, the J call TRBJ1-5; D is unresolved. The CDR3 contains 15 residues. Germline lookup yields CDR1 MNHNY and CDR2 SVGAGI (reference sequence). V lost 2 bases to trimming and J lost 1 base, with 9 bases between them. The CDR3 sequence: CASSYGKGSNQPQHF. The CDR3, as DNA: TGTGCCAGCAGTTACGGGAAAGGAAGCAATCAGCCCCAGCATTTT.

The chain employs TRBV27 and TRBJ1-5, with a weak D call TRBD1 (5 bases). The CDR3 totals 16 residues. V lost 6 bases to trimming and J lost 6 bases, with 21 bases between them. Germline CDR1 and CDR2: MNHEY and SMNVEV (reference sequence). CDR3 DNA: TGTGCCAGCAGCCCTATCGCGGGAAGGGGTTTTCAGCCCCAGCATTTT. Its protein product is CASSPIAGRGFQPQHF.

This clonotype was counted at least ten times. This chain joins TRBV12-3 or TRBV12-4 and TRBJ1-1; tentatively, D is TRBD1 (6 bases). With 6 bases removed from V and 5 bases from J, the gap between germline ends came to 13 bases. The CDR3 is 13 amino acids. The CDR3 loop reads CASSTGTKTEAFF. In DNA form, the CDR3 reads TGTGCCAGCAGCACCGGGACAAAAACTGAAGCTTTCTTT.

This clonotype was counted at least ten times. The chain links TRBV6-1 to TRBJ1-2; D remains ambiguous. Germline V gene data show CDR1 as MNHNS and CDR2 as SASEGT. The CDR3 loop spans 12 amino acids. Trimming shortened V by 6 bases and J by 8 bases, and 13 bases separated the two germline ends. The CDR3 sequence: CASRAPGLGYTF. The DNA of the CDR3 is TGTGCCAGCAGGGCCCCGGGTCTAGGCTACACCTTC.

The V gene is TRBV28, the J gene TRBJ1-2; D may be TRBD1 (6 bases). Germline V CDR1 and CDR2: MDHEN, SYDVKM. The CDR3 runs 13 residues. The ends were cut back, 2 bases at V and 5 bases at J, with 9 bases in the middle. The CDR3 loop reads CASSLRGWYGYTF. In DNA, the CDR3 is TGTGCCAGCAGTTTAAGGGGGTGGTATGGCTACACCTTC.

As regards this clonotype: A read error may produce the germline difference seen at one junction end. The chain employs TRBV24-1 and TRBJ2-7; 8 bases align to TRBD1. Germline loops: CDR1 KGHDR, CDR2 SFDVKD. The CDR3 consists of 15 residues. CDR3 sequence (DNA): TGTGCCACCAGTGACCCCGGGACAGGCTCCTGCGAGCAGTACTTC. This codes for CATSDPGTGSCEQYF.

The gene calls are TRBV7-2 and TRBJ2-3; D is unresolved. This CDR3 is 13 amino acids long. The V end was cut by 1 base, the J end by 4 bases, with 6 bases between. Germline CDR1 reads SGHTA; CDR2 reads FQGNSA. The CDR3 reads CASSLESADTQYF. The CDR3 DNA reads TGTGCCAGCAGCTTAGAATCAGCAGATACGCAGTATTTT. Full variable domain (remainder filled in from reference TRBV7-2 and TRBJ2-3): GAGVSQSPSNKVTEKGKDVELRCDPISGHTALYWYRQSLGQGLEFLIYFQGNSAPDKSGLPSDRFSAERTGGSVSTLTIQRTQQEDSAVYLCASSLESADTQYFGPGTRLTVL.

The chain carries TRBV7-2 and TRBJ2-1; the D is unclear. The CDR3 sequence is 13 residues long. The ends were cut back, 8 bases at V and 4 bases at J, with 12 bases in the middle. Germline CDR1 is SGHTA and CDR2 is FQGNSA. CDR3 sequence (DNA): TGTGCCAGCGGCCTTGTACAGTACAATGAGCAGTTCTTC. This sequence encodes CASGLVQYNEQFF.

This chain uses TRBV20-1 with TRBJ2-1; perhaps D is TRBD1 or TRBD2 (5 bases each). V was cut by 3 bases and J by 0 bases, with 9 bases left in between. The CDR3 contains 14 residues. The germline V gene has CDR1 DFQATT and CDR2 SNEGSKA (reference sequence). The CDR3 spells CSARGESSYNEQFF. The CDR3 DNA is TGCAGTGCTAGGGGGGAGAGCTCCTACAATGAGCAGTTCTTC.

The rearrangement uses TRBV6-6 and TRBJ2-5, with 9 bases that match TRBD2. V lost 5 bases to trimming and J lost 2 bases; unmatched junction nucleotides: 9. Germline values: CDR1 MNHNY, CDR2 SVGAGI (reference sequence). This CDR3 has 16 amino acids. CDR3 DNA sequence: TGTGCCAGCAGTCATAGCGGGGGCCCCGGACAAGAGACCCAGTACTTC. Amino acids: CASSHSGGPGQETQYF.

The rearrangement links TRBV20-1 to TRBJ2-7, with 9 nucleotides matching TRBD2. The germline gives CDR1 DFQATT, CDR2 SNEGSKA (reference sequence). After removal of 5 bases from V and 7 bases from J, the junction contained 15 bases not matched to a gene. This CDR3 contains 15 residues. In nucleotides, the CDR3 is TGCAGTGCTCCCCTTTCTAGCGGGGTCCCCCCGGAGCAGTACTTC. As protein: CSAPLSSGVPPEQYF.

The genes are TRBV6-1 and TRBJ2-5; TRBD2 matches 9 bases. The J call may be in error: the DNA end matches TRBJ2-7 better. The CDR3 extends over 15 amino acids. Per germline, CDR1 MNHNS and CDR2 SASEGT. DNA for the CDR3: TGTGCCAGCAGTACGAATCTGGGACTAGCTGCCGAGCAGTACTTC. This gives the protein CASSTNLGLAAEQYF.

The chain couples TRBV27 to TRBJ2-1; TRBD2 aligns across 8 bases. The CDR3 loop spans 17 amino acids. V lost 3 bases and J lost 5; bases outside the gene matches: 12. Germline CDR1 is MNHEY and CDR2 is SMNVEV (reference sequence). The CDR3 coding sequence is TGTGCCAGCAGTTTTTTAAGTCTGGGACTAGGGGACAATGAGCAGTTCTTC. Translating gives CASSFLSLGLGDNEQFF.

The rearrangement links TRBV10-3 to TRBJ2-7, with 10 nucleotides matching TRBD1. V gave up 2 bases and J gave up 3 bases; unmatched junction bases: 4. Germline V gene sequence: CDR1 ENHRY, CDR2 SYGVKD. The CDR3 sequence is 15 residues long. CDR3 sequence reads: CAISEKDRGNYEQYF. In DNA, the CDR3 is TGTGCCATCAGTGAGAAGGACAGGGGGAACTACGAGCAGTACTTC.

This clonotype showed up just a few times. V gene TRBV5-1 combines with J gene TRBJ2-1; D possibly uses TRBD1 or TRBD2 (5 bases each). This CDR3 spans 15 amino acids. Germline loops: CDR1 SGHRS, CDR2 YFSETQ. V was pared by 6 bases and J by 2 bases, with 15 bases between. Here the CDR3 reads CASTLPGSAYNEQFF. The CDR3 coding sequence is TGCGCCAGCACCCTGCCAGGGAGCGCCTACAATGAGCAGTTCTTC.